The rows below give T cell receptor beta chains drawn from one sample of a study of blood T cell repertoires in COVID-19. The table came from immunoSEQ multiplex PCR; TCRdb's copy has only in-frame clones and leaves some out. The sample records 290,000 or so clones, about four fifths being singletons. What was sequenced was PBMCs or T cells enriched from blood (not recorded which). The receptors stem from a man aged 40-55 years who had been exposed to COVID-19. Each CDR3 is given with its conserved first and last residue.

v_gene: TRBV12-3/TRBV12-4
len: 12
CDR3aa: CASRTGGSPLHF

v_gene: TRBV19
len: 13
CDR3aa: CASRQDRGTEAFF

v_gene: TRBV5-1
len: 16
CDR3aa: CASRFTPGQVSNEQFF

v_gene: TRBV7-8
len: 12
CDR3aa: CASSLALRPQHF

v_gene: TRBV10-3
len: 13
CDR3aa: CAISGAENTEAFF

v_gene: TRBV19
len: 15
CDR3aa: CATAGLGQGAYEQYF

v_gene: TRBV27
len: 15
CDR3aa: CASSPTRGPGNTIYF

v_gene: TRBV19
len: 14
CDR3aa: CATTDPGAYNEQFF

v_gene: TRBV9
len: 15
CDR3aa: CASSPGMANTGELFF

v_gene: TRBV5-5
len: 15
CDR3aa: CASSLTGQLIYGYTF

v_gene: TRBV11-3
len: 15
CDR3aa: CASSSLAAFYNEQFF

v_gene: TRBV19
len: 14
CDR3aa: CASQEGMGISPLHF

v_gene: TRBV29-1
len: 13
CDR3aa: CSVDPDRVDGYTF

v_gene: TRBV5-1
len: 14
CDR3aa: CASSRAGPTDTQYF

v_gene: TRBV7-7
len: 16
CDR3aa: CASSPGALPNTGELFF

v_gene: TRBV6-5
len: 15
CDR3aa: CASRTGGWATDTQYF

v_gene: TRBV5-4
len: 15
CDR3aa: CASSLAPGHNQPQHF

v_gene: TRBV27
len: 13
CDR3aa: CASSWDWQETQYF

v_gene: TRBV15
len: 11
CDR3aa: CATSYSDTQYF

v_gene: TRBV11-2
len: 12
CDR3aa: CASSLGVSGAFF

v_gene: TRBV15
len: 14
CDR3aa: CATSRYGQSYEQYF

v_gene: TRBV6-5
len: 15
CDR3aa: CASSYLIQGTGELFF

v_gene: TRBV7-9
len: 14
CDR3aa: CASSSGNNQETQYF

v_gene: TRBV19
len: 13
CDR3aa: CASHPQGAGGYTF

v_gene: TRBV11-2
len: 14
CDR3aa: CASSANQGAREQYF

v_gene: TRBV6-5
len: 16
CDR3aa: CASSSLTDRGRWEQYF

v_gene: TRBV2
len: 14
CDR3aa: CASSKEGLNQPQHF

v_gene: TRBV27
len: 12
CDR3aa: CASSFNSLQQFF

v_gene: TRBV4-1
len: 15
CDR3aa: CASSQVWGGNQPQHF

v_gene: TRBV7-2
len: 16
CDR3aa: CASSYSDRNPGNTIYF

v_gene: TRBV3-1/TRBV3-2
len: 12
CDR3aa: CASSPSGNTIYF

v_gene: TRBV9
len: 16
CDR3aa: CASSVLDGGDYNEQFF

v_gene: TRBV10-3
len: 16
CDR3aa: CATSNPTSGTQETQYF

v_gene: TRBV2
len: 14
CDR3aa: CASSRVATNEKLFF

v_gene: TRBV28
len: 12
CDR3aa: CASSLRNYGYTF

v_gene: TRBV4-1
len: 12
CDR3aa: CASSQDRREQFF